This record covers a single T cell receptor beta chain. In the original processing: The assay estimated nucleated cells by amplifying reference gene primers. Assay: immunoSEQ multiplex PCR; the TCRdb copy retains only in-frame clones and omits some. The DNA gave D and trimming, while V, J and clone size come from that table. The repertoire holds some 300,000 clones, with nearly 90% as singletons. Seattle-derived patients entered the study during active infection and were followed longitudinally. The data stem from a study of blood T cell repertoires in COVID-19. The CDR3 sequence is 12 residues long. Trimming shortened V by 0 bases and J by 5 bases, and 4 bases separated the two germline ends. Germline V CDR1 and CDR2: LGHNA, YSLEER.

This rearrangement joins TRBV4-3 to TRBJ1-2, with D hard to call. The source material was peripheral blood. The receptor comes from a woman in her thirties or forties with COVID-19, enrolled during active disease. The CDR3 nucleotides are TGCGCCAGCAGCCAAGAGAGTTATGGCTACACCTTC. Translation gives CASSQESYGYTF.